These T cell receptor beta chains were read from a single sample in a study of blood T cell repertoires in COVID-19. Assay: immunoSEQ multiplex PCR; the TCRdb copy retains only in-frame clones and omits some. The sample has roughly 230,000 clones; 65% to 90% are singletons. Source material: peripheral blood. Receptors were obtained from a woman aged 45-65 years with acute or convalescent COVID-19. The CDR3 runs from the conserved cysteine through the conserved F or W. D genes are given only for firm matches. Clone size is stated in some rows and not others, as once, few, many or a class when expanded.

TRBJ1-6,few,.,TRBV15,TGTGCCACCAGCAGATCGATAGATTCACCCCTCCACTTT,CATSRSIDSPLHF
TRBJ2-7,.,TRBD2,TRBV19,TGTGCCAGTAGTATGGTAGCGGGAGAAGACGAGCAGTACTTC,CASSMVAGEDEQYF
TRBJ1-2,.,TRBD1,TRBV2,TGTGCCAGCACCTCAATGGGGACAGGGGGAGGCTACACCTTC,CASTSMGTGGGYTF
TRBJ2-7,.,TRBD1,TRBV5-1,TGCGCCAGCAGCGCCCCGGGACAGGGGACCGTTGAGCAGTACTTC,CASSAPGQGTVEQYF
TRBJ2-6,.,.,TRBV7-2,TGTGCCAGCCGACAACTGGGGGCCAACGTCCTGACTTTC,CASRQLGANVLTF
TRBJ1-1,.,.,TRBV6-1,TGTGCCAGCAGTGAAGCTTTAACTGAAGCTTTCTTT,CASSEALTEAFF
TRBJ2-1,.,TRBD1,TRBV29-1,TGCAGCGTTGCCGGACAGGGCAATGAGCAGTTCTTC,CSVAGQGNEQFF
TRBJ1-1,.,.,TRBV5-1,TGCGCCAGCAGCTTGGATCCGGGAAGAAGCACTGAAGCTTTCTTT,CASSLDPGRSTEAFF
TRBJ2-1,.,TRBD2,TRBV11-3,TGTGCCAGCAGCTTAACCCCCACGCGGGACTATAGAGGTGAGCAGTTCTTC,CASSLTPTRDYRGEQFF
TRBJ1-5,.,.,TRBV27,TGTGCCACCAGGGGAGGCGGAACGACGGAGCAGCCCCAGCATTTT,CATRGGGTTEQPQHF
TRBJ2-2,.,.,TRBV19,TGTGCCAGTAGTCTTCGGGTCCGGTTCCTATCCGGGGAGCTGTTTTTT,CASSLRVRFLSGELFF
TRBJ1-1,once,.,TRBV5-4,TGTGCCAGCAACCTCGGGGGAATGAACACTGAAGCTTTCTTT,CASNLGGMNTEAFF
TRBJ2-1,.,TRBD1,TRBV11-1,TGTGCCAGCAGCCTTAGGACAGGGCTCTACAATGAGCAGTTCTTC,CASSLRTGLYNEQFF
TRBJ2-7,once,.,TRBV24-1,TGTGCCACCAGTGATTTGACCGGTTACGAGCAGTACTTC,CATSDLTGYEQYF
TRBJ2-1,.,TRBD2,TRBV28,TGTGCCAGCAGGGAAACTAGCGGGAGGGCCAATGAGCAGTTCTTC,CASRETSGRANEQFF
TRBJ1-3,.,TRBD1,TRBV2,TGTGCCAGCAGTGAGAGCAGGGGGCCAGGAAACACCATATATTTT,CASSESRGPGNTIYF
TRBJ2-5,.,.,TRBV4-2,TGTGCCAGCAGCCAAGGTCCGGGATTGGGCCAAGAGACCCAGTACTTC,CASSQGPGLGQETQYF
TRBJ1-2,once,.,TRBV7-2,TGTGCCAGCAGCTCCAACAGGGATGCCTATGGCTACACCTTC,CASSSNRDAYGYTF
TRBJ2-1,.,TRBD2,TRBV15,TGTGCCACCGACCCCGACGGGAGGGCCAACAATGAGCAGTTCTTC,CATDPDGRANNEQFF
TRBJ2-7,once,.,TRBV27,TGTGCCAGCAGTTTACCGACGAGAGGTGAGCAGTACTTC,CASSLPTRGEQYF
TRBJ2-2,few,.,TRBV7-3,TGTGCCAGCAGCTCTGGGACAATTAAGCCCGGGGAGCTGTTTTTT,CASSSGTIKPGELFF
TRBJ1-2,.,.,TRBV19,TGTGCCAGTAGTACAGGAGCGGTGCGGGGCTACACCTTC,CASSTGAVRGYTF
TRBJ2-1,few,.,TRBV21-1,TGTGCCAGCAGCAAAGTTCTAGCGGGGGCAAACGGGGTCTTC,CASSKVLAGANGVF
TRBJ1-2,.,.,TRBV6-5,TGTGCCAGCAGTTACGGCGGGCGTGGCTACACCTTC,CASSYGGRGYTF
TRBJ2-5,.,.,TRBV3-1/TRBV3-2,TGTGCCAGCAGCCAAGTATACGCTAGCAGAGAGACCCAGTACTTC,CASSQVYASRETQYF
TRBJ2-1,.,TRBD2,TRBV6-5,TGTGCCAGCAGTATAGCGGGGCCCTCCTACAATGAGCAGTTCTTC,CASSIAGPSYNEQFF
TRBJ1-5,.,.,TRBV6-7,TGTGCCAGCAGTTTCCCTAAGCATAGCAATCAGCCCCAGCATTTT,CASSFPKHSNQPQHF
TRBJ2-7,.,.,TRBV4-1,TGCGCCAGCAGCAGGACAGAAGAGGCCCCGGGATACGAGCAGTACTTC,CASSRTEEAPGYEQYF
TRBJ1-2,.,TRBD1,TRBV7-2,TGTGCCAGCAGCAGCCGGGACAGGGGGTCAGGCTACACCTTC,CASSSRDRGSGYTF
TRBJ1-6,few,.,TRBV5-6,TGTGCCAGCAGTCCCCGCGGGTTCACAGATTCACCCCTCCACTTT,CASSPRGFTDSPLHF
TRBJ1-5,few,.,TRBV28,TGTGCCAGCAGTTTAATCCCCTCGGGGGGCGCGTCGGGCAATCAGCCCCAGCATTTT,CASSLIPSGGASGNQPQHF
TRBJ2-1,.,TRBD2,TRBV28,TGTGCCAGCAGTCGACTAGCGCTTCACAATGAGCAGTTCTTC,CASSRLALHNEQFF
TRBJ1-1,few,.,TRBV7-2,TGTGCCAGCAGCTTAAGTGGTGGGGCCTCGAACACTGAAGCTTTCTTT,CASSLSGGASNTEAFF
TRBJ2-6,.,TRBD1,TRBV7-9,TGTGCCAGCAGATTACCTGGGACAGCCTCTGGGGCCAACGTCCTGACTTTC,CASRLPGTASGANVLTF
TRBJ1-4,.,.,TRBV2,TGTGCCAGCAGTGAAAGGGGGACGGGAGGTGAAAAACTGTTTTTT,CASSERGTGGEKLFF
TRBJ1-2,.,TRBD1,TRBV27,TGTGCCAGCAGTTTACGGGACAGGGGGTATGGCTACACCTTC,CASSLRDRGYGYTF
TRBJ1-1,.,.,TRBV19,TGTGCCAGTAGCCGACAGCTGAGGACTGAAGCTTTCTTT,CASSRQLRTEAFF
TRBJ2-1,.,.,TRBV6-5,TGTGCCAGCAGAGGGGGTTTCACCTACAATGAGCAGTTCTTC,CASRGGFTYNEQFF
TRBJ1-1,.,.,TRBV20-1,TGCAGTGCTAGTCTCGGTCGGGGGACTGAAGCTTTCTTT,CSASLGRGTEAFF
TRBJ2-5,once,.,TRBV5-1,TGCGCCAGCAGCTTCGGTGACAGGACACAAGAGACCCAGTACTTC,CASSFGDRTQETQYF
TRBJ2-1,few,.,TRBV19,TGTGCCAGTAAAGGCGGGATAACCTACAATGAGCAGTTCTTC,CASKGGITYNEQFF
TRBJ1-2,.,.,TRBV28,TGTGCCAGCAGTGCAGGGTACGGCTATGGCTACACCTTC,CASSAGYGYGYTF
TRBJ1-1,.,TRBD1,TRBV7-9,TGTGCCAGCAGCTTGACAGGGGGAGGCACTGAAGCTTTCTTT,CASSLTGGGTEAFF
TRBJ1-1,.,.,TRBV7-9,TGTGCCAGCAGCTTCCAGGAATTGGCAGAAGCTTTCTTT,CASSFQELAEAFF
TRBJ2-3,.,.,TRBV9,TGTGCCAGCAGCCCCCTGGGGGGAGTAGTGGCAGATACGCAGTATTTT,CASSPLGGVVADTQYF
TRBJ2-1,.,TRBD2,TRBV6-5,TGTGCCAGCAGTCCTTCGGGAGGGCGACACAATGAGCAGTTCTTC,CASSPSGGRHNEQFF
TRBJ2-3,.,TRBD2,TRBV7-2,TGTGCCGGACAGCGGGGGGGCAAAGATACGCAGTATTTT,CAGQRGGKDTQYF
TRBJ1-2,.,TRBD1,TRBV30,TGTGCCTGGGCTCCCCTTCAGGGGGCGCAGAATGGCTACACCTTC,CAWAPLQGAQNGYTF
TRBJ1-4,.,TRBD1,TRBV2,TGTGCCAGCAGACCGGGACAGGGGGCGGGGGAAAAACTGTTTTTT,CASRPGQGAGEKLFF
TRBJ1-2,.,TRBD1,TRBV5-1,TGCGCCAGCGCTCTTAACCTCGGACAGGGCTATGGCTACACCTTC,CASALNLGQGYGYTF